The 26 T cell receptor beta chains given below trace back to one sample, sequenced in a study of neurological immune-mediated disorders. Using its own MiXCR run on the 5' RACE reads, TCRdb lists one record per CDR3 protein. This sample has about 35,000 distinct CDR3 sequences, with around 4% found just once. The sequencing input was PBMCs. These TCRs come from a young man with multiple sclerosis.

This clonotype appeared many times. The chain employs TRBV27 and TRBJ2-5, with D tentatively TRBD1 or TRBD2 (5 bases each). The CDR3 covers 15 residues. Looked up from germline, CDR1 is MNHEY and CDR2 is SMNVEV (reference sequence). Trimming left V 6 bases short and J 5 bases short, with 19 bases between. The CDR3 DNA sequence: TGTGCCAGCAGCGTTGAGGGACGGAAAGAGGAGACCCAGTACTTC. Residues: CASSVEGRKEETQYF.

This clonotype has ten or more counts. The chain is built from TRBV20-1 and TRBJ1-1, with no clear D. The CDR3 covers 12 residues. The V gene's germline CDR1 is DFQATT and CDR2 SNEGSKA (reference sequence). Trimming took off 5 bases at V and 1 base at J, with 8 bases between the two ends. Here the CDR3 DNA reads TGCAGTGCTTTGGATCCGAACACTGAAGCTTTCTTT. It encodes CSALDPNTEAFF.

This clonotype was counted many times. The rearrangement uses TRBV20-1 and TRBJ1-4; 8 nucleotides line up with TRBD1. The V gene end was trimmed by 6 bases and the J gene end by 5 bases; junction bases not matched to a gene: 8. Germline V gives CDR1 DFQATT, CDR2 SNEGSKA (reference sequence). The CDR3 sequence is 14 residues long. The DNA for the CDR3 is TGCAGTGCCCCGGGACAGGCGGAAAATGAAAAACTGTTTTTT. It specifies CSAPGQAENEKLFF.

Within the sample, this clonotype is medium-sized (0.01 to 0.1%). This chain uses TRBV3-1 with TRBJ1-2; 9 bases map to TRBD1. With V trimmed by 2 bases and J by 8 bases, 6 bases remained unmatched. In germline, CDR1 is LGHDT, CDR2 YNNKEL (reference sequence). This CDR3 comprises 14 residues. CDR3 DNA: TGTGCCAGCAGCCAACTTACAGGGGGCGTCGGCTACACCTTC. The encoded protein is CASSQLTGGVGYTF. Together with reference TRBV3-1 and TRBJ1-2, the CDR3 gives the full variable domain: DTAVSQTPKYLVTQMGNDKSIKCEQNLGHDTMYWYKQDSKKFLKIMFSYNNKELIINETVPNRFSPKSPDKAHLNLHINSLELGDSAVYFCASSQLTGGVGYTFGSGTRLTVV.

Ten or more counts support this clonotype. The chain joins TRBV4-3 to TRBJ1-2; no reliable D call. Trimming pared 0 bases from V and 4 bases from J, leaving 3 bases between. The V gene's germline CDR1 is LGHNA and CDR2 YSLEER. CDR3 length: 12 residues. CDR3 loop: CASSQDAYGYTF. As DNA, the CDR3 is TGCGCCAGCAGCCAAGACGCCTATGGCTACACCTTC.

This clonotype occurred many times. This chain links TRBV20-1 with TRBJ2-3, with 14 bases fitting TRBD2. This CDR3 spans 16 amino acids. CDR1 DFQATT and CDR2 SNEGSKA come from the germline V gene (reference sequence). With V trimmed by 5 bases and J by 7 bases, 11 bases remained unmatched. CDR3 nucleotides: TGCAGTGCTGGAAGGAGACTAGCGGGGGGGCTGAATACGCAGTATTTT. It is translated as CSAGRRLAGGLNTQYF.

This clonotype has a handful of counts. The CDR3 protein is CASSRRTEGETQYF. The CDR3 coding sequence is TGTGCCAGCAGCAGACGGACGGAGGGGGAGACCCAGTACTTC. The V gene is TRBV9, the J gene TRBJ2-5; maybe TRBD2 (6 bases). The CDR3 runs to 14 residues. In germline, CDR1 is SGDLS, CDR2 YYNGEE. V was pared by 4 bases and J by 5 bases, with 15 bases between.

This clonotype was seen repeatedly, ten times or more. This chain links TRBV12-3 or TRBV12-4 with TRBJ1-1; possible D gene TRBD1, 6 bases. The CDR3 has 16 amino acids. V lost 0 bases, J lost 4 bases, and 15 bases lay in between. The CDR3, as DNA: TGTGCCAGCAGTTTAGCCCCGGGAAGGGGGATCACTGAAGCTTTCTTT. This encodes CASSLAPGRGITEAFF.

This clonotype was observed many times. CDR3 residues: CASSVYGEETQYF. The CDR3 DNA reads as TGTGCCAGCAGCGTTTACGGGGAAGAGACCCAGTACTTC. This sequence joins TRBV11-3 and TRBJ2-5; perhaps TRBD2 as D (5 bases). Between the trimmed V and J ends, which lost 5 bases and 3 bases, there was a span of 10 bases. This CDR3 is 13 amino acids long. The germline V gene encodes CDR1 SGHNT and CDR2 YENEEA.

This clonotype is deemed medium-sized (0.01 to 0.1%). The genes are TRBV20-1 and TRBJ2-5; the D gene is possibly TRBD1 (5 bases). The V end was cut by 0 bases, the J end by 4 bases, with 6 bases between. In germline, CDR1 is DFQATT, CDR2 SNEGSKA (reference sequence). The CDR3 consists of 12 residues. The CDR3 region has the DNA TGCAGTGCTAGAGAAGGGGTAGAGACCCAGTACTTC. Translating it yields CSAREGVETQYF.

This clonotype was picked up many times. V usage is TRBV7-9 and J usage is TRBJ1-1; tentative D call: TRBD1 (5 bases). Germline loops: CDR1 SEHNR, CDR2 FQNEAQ (reference sequence). The CDR3 is 14 amino acids. Trimming took off 1 base at V and 6 bases at J, with 12 bases between the two ends. The CDR3 sequence is CASSLVAGIPEAFF. The CDR3 DNA is TGTGCCAGCAGCTTAGTGGCAGGGATCCCTGAAGCTTTCTTT.

The sample holds many counts of this clonotype. This chain uses TRBV6-2 or TRBV6-3 with TRBJ2-7, with 9 bases aligning to TRBD2. J lost 2 bases, V lost 0 bases, and 8 bases had no gene match. CDR3 size: 17 residues. Germline values: CDR1 MNHEY, CDR2 SVGEGT. The CDR3 loop is CASSYSRIAGAPYEQYF. In DNA, the CDR3 is TGTGCCAGCAGTTACTCGAGAATAGCGGGGGCTCCCTACGAGCAGTACTTC.

This clonotype appeared many times. This chain uses TRBV5-1 with TRBJ1-6, with TRBD1 identical over 7 bases. Germline CDR1 is SGHRS and CDR2 is YFSETQ. Trimming removed 5 bases from V and 7 bases from J; junction bases left unmatched: 9. The CDR3 runs to 15 residues. CDR3 DNA: TGCGCCAGCAGACCCACCGGGACAGAGAATTCACCCCTCCACTTT. It codes for CASRPTGTENSPLHF.

This clonotype was observed many times. This sequence joins TRBV6-5 and TRBJ1-2; 9 bases map to TRBD1. Germline V gene lookup returns CDR1 MNHEY and CDR2 SVGAGI. Losses at the gene ends were 5 bases for V and 4 bases for J; bases not matched to a gene: 11. The CDR3 length is 16 residues. CDR3 protein: CASSTSGTGRSYGYTF. In DNA form, the CDR3 reads TGTGCCAGCAGTACCTCGGGGACAGGGCGAAGCTATGGCTACACCTTC.

This clonotype was seen ten or more times. The V and J genes are TRBV5-1 and TRBJ2-1, with 12 bases identical to TRBD2. V shed 3 bases and J 4 bases; nucleotides not matched to a gene: 5. This CDR3 comprises 16 residues. The germline V gene has CDR1 SGHRS and CDR2 YFSETQ. CDR3 region: CASSSGLAGRYNEQFF. The CDR3 bases are TGCGCCAGCAGCTCAGGACTAGCGGGGCGTTACAATGAGCAGTTCTTC.

This clonotype was found many times. The chain carries TRBV9 and TRBJ1-2; TRBD1 might be the D (6 bases). The CDR3 runs to 14 residues. V was shortened by 0 bases and J by 8 bases, with 14 bases between the two germline ends. Germline assignment: CDR1 SGDLS and CDR2 YYNGEE. The CDR3 sequence: CASSVDRDGQGYTF. The CDR3 DNA reads as TGTGCCAGCAGCGTAGACAGGGATGGCCAAGGCTACACCTTC.

The chain joins TRBV25-1 to TRBJ2-5; D gene unclear. Germline V CDR1 and CDR2: MGHDK, SYGVNS. The CDR3 totals 11 residues. The V end lost 4 bases, the J end lost 5 bases, and 5 bases lay between the germline ends. In DNA, the CDR3 is TGTGCCAGCAGTGGGATCGAGACCCAGTACTTC. It yields the protein CASSGIETQYF.

This rearrangement joins TRBV4-3 to TRBJ1-4, with TRBD1 matching over 9 bases. Losses at the gene ends were 3 bases for V and 4 bases for J; bases not matched to a gene: 3. CDR1 and CDR2 (germline): LGHNA, YSLEER. The CDR3 loop spans 15 amino acids. CDR3 in amino acids: CASSQDRGLNEKLFF. The CDR3 nucleotides are TGCGCCAGCAGCCAGGACAGGGGCCTTAATGAAAAACTGTTTTTT.

Many counts were recorded for this clonotype. V usage is TRBV7-2 and J usage is TRBJ2-5; TRBD2 is a possible D gene (6 bases). In germline, CDR1 is SGHTA, CDR2 FQGNSA. Deletions cut 3 bases from V and 5 bases from J, with 16 bases between. The CDR3 runs 15 residues. CDR3 in DNA: TGTGCCAGCAGCTTCATCGCGGGATTAGAGGAGACCCAGTACTTC. The encoded protein is CASSFIAGLEETQYF.

This clonotype showed up many times. The chain uses TRBV20-1 and TRBJ1-1; a possible D gene is TRBD1 (5 bases). Per the germline V gene, CDR1 is DFQATT and CDR2 is SNEGSKA (reference sequence). This CDR3 region has 14 residues. V was clipped by 3 bases and J by 3 bases, with 14 bases between them. The CDR3 DNA sequence: TGCAGTGCTAGGGACTCAGGGTTATACACTGAAGCTTTCTTT. Protein sequence: CSARDSGLYTEAFF.

This clonotype was recorded a few times. A clone one base away is much larger, so this may be a read error. CDR3 DNA: TGCACCAGCAGCTCGTGGGGGTTCGAACTCGGGGAGCTGTTTTTT. It translates to CTSSSWGFELGELFF. The chain links TRBV4-3 to TRBJ2-2; tentatively, D is TRBD1 or TRBD2 (5 bases each). This CDR3 spans 15 amino acids. Germline CDR1 reads LGHNA; CDR2 reads YSLEER.

About this clonotype itself: A clone one base away is much larger, so this may be a read error. The rearrangement links TRBV20-1 to TRBJ2-5; perhaps TRBD2 as D (5 bases). The CDR3 consists of 15 residues. The germline gives CDR1 DFQATT, CDR2 SNEGSKA (reference sequence). V dropped 3 bases and J dropped 5 bases, with 19 bases sitting between them. Here the CDR3 reads CSASPDTPTGETQYF. CDR3 nucleotide sequence: TGCAGTGCTAGTCCCGACACGCCGACGGGGGAGACCCAGTACTTC.

Comment on this clonotype: A much larger clone differs by one base, so this may be a read error. The J gene is TRBJ2-1, the V gene TRBV9, with D perhaps matching TRBD2 (5 bases). Per the germline V gene, CDR1 is SGDLS and CDR2 is YYNGEE. The CDR3 extends over 15 amino acids. V was pared by 4 bases and J by 5 bases, with 16 bases between. The CDR3 sequence: CASSSYRETDNEQFF. For the CDR3, the DNA is TGTGCCAGCAGCTCATACCGGGAAACGGACAATGAGCAGTTCTTC.

This clonotype was seen at least ten times. This CDR3 reads CASPLSFRDRGNYGYTF. CDR3 sequence (DNA): TGTGCCAGTCCTCTTTCCTTCCGGGACAGGGGTAACTATGGCTACACCTTC. The V and J genes are TRBV27 and TRBJ1-2, with TRBD1 matching over 10 bases. The CDR3 consists of 17 residues. V dropped 9 bases and J dropped 1; count of bases not matched to a gene: 14. CDR1 is MNHEY, CDR2 SMNVEV, per germline (reference sequence).

This clonotype was picked up many times. CDR3 nucleotide sequence: TGTGCCAGCAGCCCTGGACTAGCAAGTCTCCCAGATACGCAGTATTTT. Translation gives CASSPGLASLPDTQYF. This sequence joins TRBV7-2 and TRBJ2-3; 8 bases map to TRBD2. CDR1 SGHTA and CDR2 FQGNSA come from the germline V gene. CDR3 size: 16 residues. V was clipped by 5 bases and J by 4 bases; unmatched bases: 11.

The sample holds many counts of this clonotype. This chain links TRBV27 with TRBJ1-2, with 7 bases identical to TRBD1. Germline CDR1 reads MNHEY; CDR2 reads SMNVEV (reference sequence). With V trimmed by 8 bases and J by 8 bases, 8 bases remained unmatched. The CDR3 covers 12 residues. The CDR3 bases are TGTGCCAGCCGGACAGGCCCCGGGGGCTACACCTTC. This translates into CASRTGPGGYTF.